The rows below give T cell receptor beta chains drawn from one sample of a study of cytomegalovirus exposure and HLA in healthy donors. The protocol was immunoSEQ multiplex PCR, while the TCRdb copy is restricted to in-frame clones and leaves out a portion. The table shows roughly 190,000 clones, with roughly 80% occurring only once. Sequenced: PBMCs. The receptors here all came from a woman between 18 and 29 years old in good health and CMV-seronegative. CDR3s leave out the opening cysteine and the closing phenylalanine or tryptophan. Each record gives: V gene, CDR3 protein.

>TRBV6-1
ASTAQGNQPQH
>TRBV11-2
ASSSGLAGNYNEQF
>TRBV12-5
ASGSTGGSPLH
>TRBV28
ASSWGRFNEKLF
>TRBV28
ASSSGNEKLF
>TRBV7-9
ASSHRDRDAQETQY
>TRBV15
ATSRDVPNGYT
>TRBV4-3
ASSQGLAREETQY
>TRBV19
ASSILARGGEQF
>TRBV11-2
ASSLEGVGNQPQH
>TRBV28
ASSPGTSGRAPDTQY
>TRBV15
ATLSATYNEQF
>TRBV7-2
ASSLMPPSGNTDTQY
>TRBV7-2
ASSLVVGWSSYEQY
>TRBV28
ASSYVPGQGGTEAF
>TRBV10-1
ASSEGGNKNIQY
>TRBV28
ASSRRQGGTGELF
>TRBV7-8
ASSFSFSATNEKLF
>TRBV7-2
ASSAESGVTEAF
>TRBV4-3
ASSPTLGGELF
>TRBV5-4
ASSHVPPDRVGYEQY
>TRBV2
ARVGTETNTGELF
>TRBV6-5
ASSPGQGVRQPQH
>TRBV29-1
SVEDGGGGANVLT
>TRBV7-9
ASSFIEGVGETQY
>TRBV11-3
VSSRGDRFGERDPRGEF
>TRBV4-3
ASSQDIAGLLGNTIY
>TRBV6-5
ATGQVEQY
>TRBV27
ASSLGGGVNTGELF
>TRBV9
ASNPTGGPYNEQF
>TRBV7-9
ASSLLEESEQY
>TRBV20-1
SARDSYGYT
>TRBV11-2
ASSLVSTSTDTQY
>TRBV28
ASSLRRAQGNGEKLF
>TRBV28
ASSSLMGAGYGYT
>TRBV19
ASTPGGGRLGGGELF
>TRBV11-3
ASSPGTSGNRELF
>TRBV7-9
ASSFKFGSINEQF
>TRBV5-4
ASSLGAGGETQY
>TRBV5-1
ASSYQGTDTQY
>TRBV19
ASNQAGGVINEQF
>TRBV7-7
ASSVSRNTGELF
>TRBV18
ASSQGPSYNEQF
>TRBV7-2
ASSLRGSGLKRGGYT
>TRBV6-5
ASRRRGWGYT